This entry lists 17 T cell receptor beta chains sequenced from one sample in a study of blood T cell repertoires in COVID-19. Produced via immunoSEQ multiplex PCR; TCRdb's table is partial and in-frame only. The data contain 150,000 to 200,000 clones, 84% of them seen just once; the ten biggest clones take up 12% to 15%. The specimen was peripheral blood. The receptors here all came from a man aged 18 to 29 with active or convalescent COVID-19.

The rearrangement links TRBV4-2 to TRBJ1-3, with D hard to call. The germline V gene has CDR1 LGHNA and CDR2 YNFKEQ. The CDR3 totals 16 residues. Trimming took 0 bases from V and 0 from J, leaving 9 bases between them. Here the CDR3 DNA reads TGTGCCAGCAGCCAAGATCTTTACTTCTCTGGAAACACCATATATTTT. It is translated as CASSQDLYFSGNTIYF.

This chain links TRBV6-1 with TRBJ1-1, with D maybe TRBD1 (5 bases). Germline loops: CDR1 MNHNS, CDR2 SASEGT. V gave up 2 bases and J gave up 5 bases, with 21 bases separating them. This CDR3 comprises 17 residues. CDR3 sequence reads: CASSERQRQKVETEAFF. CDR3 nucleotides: TGTGCCAGCAGTGAAAGGCAGAGACAGAAGGTTGAGACTGAAGCTTTCTTT.

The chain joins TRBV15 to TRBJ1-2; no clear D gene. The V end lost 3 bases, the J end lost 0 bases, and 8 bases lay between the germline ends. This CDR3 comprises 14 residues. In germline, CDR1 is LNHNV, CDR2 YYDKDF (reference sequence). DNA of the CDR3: TGTGCCACCAGCAGTGAACTGGCTAACTATGGCTACACCTTC. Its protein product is CATSSELANYGYTF.

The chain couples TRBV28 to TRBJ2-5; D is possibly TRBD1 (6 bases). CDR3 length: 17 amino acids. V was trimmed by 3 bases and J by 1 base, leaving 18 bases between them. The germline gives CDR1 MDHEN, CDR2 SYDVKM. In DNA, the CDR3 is TGTGCCAGCAGTTTTTTCCCCGGTCAGGGGCTCCAAGAGACCCAGTACTTC. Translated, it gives CASSFFPGQGLQETQYF.

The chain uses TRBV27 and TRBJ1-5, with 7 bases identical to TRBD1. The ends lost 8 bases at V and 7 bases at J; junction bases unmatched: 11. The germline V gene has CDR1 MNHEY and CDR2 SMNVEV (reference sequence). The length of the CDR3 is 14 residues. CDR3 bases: TGTGCCAGCGGAAGAAAGGGGGCTTTCCAGCCCCAGCATTTT. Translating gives CASGRKGAFQPQHF.

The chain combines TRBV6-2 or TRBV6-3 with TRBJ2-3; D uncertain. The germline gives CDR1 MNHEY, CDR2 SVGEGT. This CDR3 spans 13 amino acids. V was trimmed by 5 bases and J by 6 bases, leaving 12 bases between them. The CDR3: CASSHRPRDTQYF. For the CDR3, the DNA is TGTGCCAGCAGTCACCGACCCAGGGATACGCAGTATTTT.

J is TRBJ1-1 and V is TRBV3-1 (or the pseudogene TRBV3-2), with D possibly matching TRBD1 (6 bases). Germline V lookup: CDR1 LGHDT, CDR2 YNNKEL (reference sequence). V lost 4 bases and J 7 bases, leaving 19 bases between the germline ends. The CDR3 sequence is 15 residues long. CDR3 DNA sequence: TGTGCCAGCAGCCGGTCGCTGACAGGAGGCGGTGAAGCTTTCTTT. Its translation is CASSRSLTGGGEAFF.

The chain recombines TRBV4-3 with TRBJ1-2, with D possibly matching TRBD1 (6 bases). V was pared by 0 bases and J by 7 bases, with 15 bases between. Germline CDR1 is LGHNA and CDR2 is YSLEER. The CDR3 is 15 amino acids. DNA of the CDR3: TGCGCCAGCAGCCAAGATACAGCCCTAGGGGGTGGCTACACCTTC. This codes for CASSQDTALGGGYTF.

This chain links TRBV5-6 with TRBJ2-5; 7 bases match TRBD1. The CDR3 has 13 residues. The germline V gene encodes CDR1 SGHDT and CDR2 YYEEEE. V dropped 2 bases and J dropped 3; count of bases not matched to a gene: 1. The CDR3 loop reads CASSLTGEETQYF. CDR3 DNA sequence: TGTGCCAGCAGCTTAACAGGGGAAGAGACCCAGTACTTC. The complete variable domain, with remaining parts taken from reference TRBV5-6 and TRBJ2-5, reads DAGVTQSPTHLIKTRGQQVTLRCSPKSGHDTVSWYQQALGQGPQFIFQYYEEEERQRGNFPDRFSGHQFPNYSSELNVNALLLGDSALYLCASSLTGEETQYFGPGTRLLVL.

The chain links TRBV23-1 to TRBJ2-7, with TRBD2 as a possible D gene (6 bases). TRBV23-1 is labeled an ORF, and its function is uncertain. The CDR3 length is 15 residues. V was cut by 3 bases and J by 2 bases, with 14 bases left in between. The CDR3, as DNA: TGCGCCAGCAGTCAGTACCGGGACTTAACCTACGAGCAGTACTTC. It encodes CASSQYRDLTYEQYF.

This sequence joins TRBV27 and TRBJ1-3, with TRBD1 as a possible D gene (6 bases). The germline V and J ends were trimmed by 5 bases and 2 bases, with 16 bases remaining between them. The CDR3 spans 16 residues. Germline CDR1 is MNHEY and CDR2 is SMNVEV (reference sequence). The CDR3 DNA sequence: TGTGCCAGCAGTCCGGCTGGGGGACAAGCTGGAAACACCATATATTTT. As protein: CASSPAGGQAGNTIYF.

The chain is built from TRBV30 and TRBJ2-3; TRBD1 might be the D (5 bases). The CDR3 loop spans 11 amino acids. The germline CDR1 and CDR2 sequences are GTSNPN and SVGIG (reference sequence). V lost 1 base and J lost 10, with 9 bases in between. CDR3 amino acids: CAWSGSGSQYF. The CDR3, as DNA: TGTGCCTGGAGTGGGTCAGGGTCGCAGTATTTT.

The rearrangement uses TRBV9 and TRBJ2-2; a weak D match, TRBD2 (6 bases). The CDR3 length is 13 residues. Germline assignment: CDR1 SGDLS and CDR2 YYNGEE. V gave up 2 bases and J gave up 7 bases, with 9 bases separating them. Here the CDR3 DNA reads TGTGCCAGCAGCGTGTCCGGGGGCGGGGAGCTGTTTTTT. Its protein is CASSVSGGGELFF.

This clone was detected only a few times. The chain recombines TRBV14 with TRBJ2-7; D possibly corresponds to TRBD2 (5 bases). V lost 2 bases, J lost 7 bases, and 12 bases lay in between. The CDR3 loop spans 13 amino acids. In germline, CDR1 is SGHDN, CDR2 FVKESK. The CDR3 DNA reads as TGTGCCAGCAGCCAAACGGACTTAGGTGAGCAGTACTTC. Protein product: CASSQTDLGEQYF.

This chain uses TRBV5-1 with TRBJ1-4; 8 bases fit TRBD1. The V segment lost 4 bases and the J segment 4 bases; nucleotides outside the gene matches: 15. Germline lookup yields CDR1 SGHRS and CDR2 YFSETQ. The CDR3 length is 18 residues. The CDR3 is CASSEGQGLNLGNEKLFF. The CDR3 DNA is TGCGCCAGCAGCGAAGGACAGGGTCTTAATCTCGGTAATGAAAAACTGTTTTTT.

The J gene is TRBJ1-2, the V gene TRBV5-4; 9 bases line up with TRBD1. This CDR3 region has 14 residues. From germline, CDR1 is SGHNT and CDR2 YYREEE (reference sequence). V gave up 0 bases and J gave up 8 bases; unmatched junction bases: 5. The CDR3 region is CASSLGDRDRGYTF. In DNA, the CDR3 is TGTGCCAGCAGCTTGGGGGACAGGGATCGGGGCTACACCTTC. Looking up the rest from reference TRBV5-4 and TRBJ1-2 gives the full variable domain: ETGVTQSPTHLIKTRGQQVTLRCSSQSGHNTVSWYQQALGQGPQFIFQYYREEENGRGNFPPRFSGLQFPNYSSELNVNALELDDSALYLCASSLGDRDRGYTFGSGTRLTVV.

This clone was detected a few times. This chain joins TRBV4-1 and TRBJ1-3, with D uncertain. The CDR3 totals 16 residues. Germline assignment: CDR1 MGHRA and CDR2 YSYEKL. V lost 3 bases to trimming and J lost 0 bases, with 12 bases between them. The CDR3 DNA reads TGCGCCAGCAGCCAGGGCCCGGGGAGCTCTGGAAACACCATATATTTT. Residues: CASSQGPGSSGNTIYF.